A selection of T cell receptor beta chains follows, all from one sample in a study of blood T cells in healthy people across ages. TCRdb used MiXCR to reprocess the 5' RACE reads, holding one entry per CDR3 protein. This table has about 1.7 million distinct CDR3 sequences, 28% appearing once. The sample comprised blood. The receptor set was obtained from a woman under 40 in good health. The CDR3 runs from the conserved cysteine through the conserved F or W. A D gene is named only where the DNA matches it firmly. Where a row states a size, it is once, few, many or the class of an expanded clone; other rows omit it.

CASIVRVGSTDTQYF	TGTGCCAGCATTGTACGGGTGGGAAGCACAGATACGCAGTATTTT	.	TRBV27	.	TRBJ2-3
CASSRSGTPTYEQYF	TGTGCCAGCAGTCGAAGCGGGACCCCGACCTACGAGCAGTACTTC	TRBD2	TRBV25-1	.	TRBJ2-7
CASSWGSGEQFF	TGTGCCAGCAGCTGGGGGTCAGGGGAGCAGTTCTTC	.	TRBV5-6	once	TRBJ2-1
CASSFPRGQGDNEQFF	TGTGCCAGCAGCTTCCCTCGGGGACAGGGAGACAATGAGCAGTTCTTC	TRBD1	TRBV7-9	many	TRBJ2-1
CASSQGTGALLEGYTF	TGCGCCAGCAGCCAGGGGACAGGGGCGCTGTTGGAGGGCTACACCTTC	TRBD1	TRBV4-3	few	TRBJ1-2
CASSGTGTLPVNEQFF	TGTGCCAGCAGTGGTACCGGGACTCTCCCCGTCAATGAGCAGTTCTTC	.	TRBV6-1	.	TRBJ2-1
CPSTKMNRGETQYF	TGTCCCAGCACCAAGATGAACAGGGGAGAGACCCAGTACTTC	TRBD1	TRBV28	.	TRBJ2-5
CASSRKSEQYF	TGTGCCAGCAGCCGTAAGAGCGAGCAGTACTTC	.	TRBV6-2/TRBV6-3	many	TRBJ2-7
CAWKENRDNEQFF	TGTGCCTGGAAGGAGAACAGGGACAATGAGCAGTTCTTC	.	TRBV30	few	TRBJ2-1
CASSQDPAGDIDEQFF	TGCGCCAGCAGCCAAGACCCAGCGGGAGATATCGATGAGCAGTTCTTC	TRBD2	TRBV4-3	few	TRBJ2-1
CASSLAMGWEAFF	TGTGCCAGCAGCTTAGCGATGGGCTGGGAAGCTTTCTTT	.	TRBV7-2	few	TRBJ1-1
CASSARDRGYYGYTF	TGTGCCAGCAGCGCCCGGGACAGGGGATACTATGGCTACACCTTC	TRBD1	TRBV7-9	.	TRBJ1-2
CSAQLQGLYEQYF	TGCAGTGCTCAATTACAGGGACTCTACGAGCAGTACTTC	.	TRBV20-1	.	TRBJ2-7
CAISDPELGQTYF	TGTGCCATCAGTGATCCTGAGTTGGGACAAACGTACTTC	.	TRBV10-3	few	TRBJ2-7
CASSPATSGGAGEQFF	TGTGCCAGCTCACCGGCGACTAGCGGGGGGGCCGGGGAGCAGTTCTTC	TRBD2	TRBV18	few	TRBJ2-1
CASSRPSGRSSYEQYF	TGTGCCAGCAGTCGCCCTAGCGGGAGAAGCTCCTACGAGCAGTACTTC	TRBD2	TRBV12-3/TRBV12-4	few	TRBJ2-7
CASSLKRERSYEQYF	TGTGCCAGCAGTCTCAAGCGGGAGCGGTCCTACGAGCAGTACTTC	TRBD2	TRBV27	few	TRBJ2-7
CASSTRTSGGAYNEQFF	TGTGCCAGCAGCACTCGGACTAGCGGGGGGGCCTACAATGAGCAGTTCTTC	TRBD2	TRBV7-9	.	TRBJ2-1
CAWDGGGYTEAFF	TGTGCCTGGGACGGAGGGGGCTACACTGAAGCTTTCTTT	TRBD1	TRBV30	.	TRBJ1-1
CASSEASGGSNEQFF	TGCGCCAGCAGTGAGGCTAGCGGGGGGAGTAATGAGCAGTTCTTC	TRBD2	TRBV10-1	few	TRBJ2-1
CASSRREDLTNEQFF	TGTGCCAGCAGCCGCAGGGAGGATCTGACAAATGAGCAGTTCTTC	.	TRBV7-9	.	TRBJ2-1
CASSFTSGRAGELFF	TGTGCCAGCAGTTTCACTAGCGGGCGGGCCGGGGAGCTGTTTTTT	TRBD2	TRBV12-3/TRBV12-4	few	TRBJ2-2
CTSSLGRAPEAFF	TGTACCAGCAGCTTGGGTAGGGCCCCTGAAGCTTTCTTT	.	TRBV13	few	TRBJ1-1
CASSFAGGLNEQFF	TGTGCCAGCAGTTTTGCGGGAGGGTTAAATGAGCAGTTCTTC	TRBD2	TRBV12-3/TRBV12-4	few	TRBJ2-1
CGASPPSGLSGDTQYF	TGCGGTGCTAGTCCCCCTAGCGGGCTAAGCGGAGATACGCAGTATTTT	TRBD2	TRBV20-1	.	TRBJ2-3
CASNLPEYGYTF	TGTGCCTCAAACCTCCCGGAATATGGCTACACCTTC	.	TRBV30	.	TRBJ1-2
CASSPRDSSNQPQHF	TGTGCCAGCAGCCCCCGGGACAGTAGCAATCAGCCCCAGCATTTT	TRBD1	TRBV7-2	few	TRBJ1-5
CASSAGLEDGQYF	TGTGCCAGCAGCGCCGGACTAGAGGATGGGCAGTACTTC	TRBD2	TRBV7-9	.	TRBJ2-7
CASRDEGTLGNQPQHF	TGTGCCAGCAGGGACGAAGGGACCTTGGGGAATCAGCCCCAGCATTTT	.	TRBV6-2/TRBV6-3	many	TRBJ1-5
CASSPPGSGVETQYF	TGTGCCAGCAGCCCCCCAGGTAGCGGGGTTGAGACCCAGTACTTC	TRBD2	TRBV7-2	.	TRBJ2-5
CSASQGWEQYF	TGCAGTGCTTCTCAGGGTTGGGAGCAGTACTTC	.	TRBV20-1	many	TRBJ2-7
CSGGGEYGYTF	TGCAGTGGCGGTGGGGAGTATGGCTACACCTTC	.	TRBV20-1	few	TRBJ1-2
CASSLAVGPYEQYF	TGTGCCAGCAGCTTGGCGGTCGGTCCTTACGAGCAGTACTTC	.	TRBV5-5	.	TRBJ2-7
CSAIRQDSYNEQFF	TGCAGTGCTATTAGACAGGACTCCTACAATGAGCAGTTCTTC	.	TRBV20-1	.	TRBJ2-1
CASSQDGSPDTQYF	TGTGCCAGCAGCCAAGACGGCTCACCAGATACGCAGTATTTT	.	TRBV3-1	few	TRBJ2-3
CASSPTGGNLYEQYF	TGTGCCAGCAGTCCTACAGGGGGCAATCTCTACGAGCAGTACTTC	TRBD1	TRBV12-3/TRBV12-4	.	TRBJ2-7
CASSFGPGANVLTF	TGTGCCAGCAGTTTCGGACCTGGGGCCAACGTCCTGACTTTC	.	TRBV27	many	TRBJ2-6
CSVGLQGRDTQYF	TGCAGCGTTGGATTACAGGGCAGAGATACGCAGTATTTT	.	TRBV29-1	few	TRBJ2-3
CASSVPGQGVVEQYF	TGCGCCAGCAGCGTACCGGGACAGGGGGTGGTCGAGCAGTACTTC	TRBD1	TRBV5-1	many	TRBJ2-7
CASSVPGQIYGYTF	TGTGCCAGCAGCGTACCGGGACAGATTTATGGCTACACCTTC	TRBD1	TRBV11-2	.	TRBJ1-2
CASKPGRNSGANVLTF	TGTGCCAGCAAGCCGGGACGTAACTCTGGGGCCAACGTCCTGACTTTC	.	TRBV2	.	TRBJ2-6
CASSLGGVPSPTDTQYF	TGCGCCAGCAGCTTGGGGGGAGTCCCAAGCCCGACAGATACGCAGTATTTT	.	TRBV5-1	few	TRBJ2-3
CASSGGDIGDEQFF	TGCGCCAGCAGCGGGGGGGACATCGGCGATGAGCAGTTCTTC	.	TRBV5-1	.	TRBJ2-1
CSARDSSRGQRDEQFF	TGCAGTGCTAGAGATTCGAGCAGGGGGCAAAGGGATGAGCAGTTCTTC	TRBD1	TRBV20-1	.	TRBJ2-1
CASRGPTGESSYEQYF	TGTGCCAGCAGGGGACCCACGGGGGAAAGCTCCTACGAGCAGTACTTC	.	TRBV2	.	TRBJ2-7
CASKGETQYF	TGTGCCAGTAAGGGAGAGACCCAGTACTTC	.	TRBV19	many	TRBJ2-5
CASSLGTGPSYGYTF	TGCGCCAGCAGCTTAGGGACAGGGCCGAGCTATGGCTACACCTTC	TRBD1	TRBV5-1	.	TRBJ1-2
CASSETALKNIQYF	TGTGCCAGCAGTGAAACAGCTTTAAAAAACATTCAGTACTTC	.	TRBV2	few	TRBJ2-4
CASSQVNRAKEQFF	TGCGCCAGCAGCCAAGTTAACAGGGCAAAAGAGCAGTTCTTC	.	TRBV4-1	few	TRBJ2-1
CASSQSDSGSSDEQFF	TGCGCCAGCAGCCAGAGCGATAGCGGGAGTTCCGATGAGCAGTTCTTC	TRBD2	TRBV4-3	.	TRBJ2-1
CASSSTAGSTDTQYF	TGTGCCAGCAGCTCCACCGCAGGGAGCACAGATACGCAGTATTTT	.	TRBV9	few	TRBJ2-3
CATSDSTSGSYEQYF	TGTGCCACCAGTGACTCAACTAGCGGGTCCTACGAGCAGTACTTC	TRBD2	TRBV24-1	.	TRBJ2-7
CASSLGSPKRYF	TGTGCCAGCAGCTTAGGCTCCCCTAAGCGGTATTTT	.	TRBV7-2	few	TRBJ2-3
CSASWRAGDTQYF	TGCAGTGCTAGTTGGAGGGCTGGAGATACGCAGTATTTT	.	TRBV20-1	few	TRBJ2-3
CASSLRQRKETQYF	TGCGCCAGCAGCTTAAGACAGAGGAAAGAGACCCAGTACTTC	.	TRBV5-1	.	TRBJ2-5
CASSRDLSSEQYF	TGTGCCAGTAGCCGGGACCTTAGTTCCGAGCAGTACTTC	.	TRBV7-7	.	TRBJ2-7
CASSFLGGGPDTQYF	TGTGCCAGCAGTTTTCTGGGGGGGGGGCCAGATACGCAGTATTTT	.	TRBV12-3/TRBV12-4	.	TRBJ2-3
CSVGAAGVRRESRYNEQFF	TGCAGCGTTGGCGCCGCGGGGGTGCGGAGGGAGAGTCGGTACAATGAGCAGTTCTTC	TRBD2	TRBV29-1	few	TRBJ2-1
CASTTLGTGTTEAFF	TGCGCCAGCACCACTCTAGGGACGGGGACCACTGAAGCTTTCTTT	.	TRBV5-1	once	TRBJ1-1